One sample yielded the 24 T cell receptor beta chains listed below, sequenced in a study of blood T cells in healthy people across ages (dated by TCRdb to the mid-2010s). The protocol used for the library was 5' RACE. A second PCR of roughly 7 to 11 cycles was performed with a sample-barcoded 5' primer and a J-beta primer mix. TCRdb reworked the public reads: Q25 trimming with fastp, MiXCR clone assembly, productive beta chains retained. One record per CDR3 amino acid sequence lists the most common genes and DNA. This sample lists 1.8 million or so distinct CDR3 sequences; about 39% were detected once. The ten largest clonotypes hold more than 20% of the sample. Sequenced material: blood. The receptors shown here come from a human donor in good health.

The gene calls are TRBV7-8 and TRBJ1-3, with D possibly matching TRBD1 (6 bases). The CDR3 extends over 15 amino acids. Trimming cost V 5 bases and J 7 bases, with 18 bases left between them. CDR1 SGHVS and CDR2 FQNEAQ come from the germline V gene. CDR3 DNA sequence: TGTGCCAGCAGCCCCTACAGGGTAATTAGGAACACCATATATTTT. The encoded protein is CASSPYRVIRNTIYF.

This chain links TRBV4-3 with TRBJ2-6; D perhaps matches TRBD1 (6 bases). V was clipped by 0 bases and J by 0 bases, with 18 bases between them. The CDR3 sequence is 20 residues long. CDR1 and CDR2 (germline): LGHNA, YSLEER. This CDR3 is CASSQDIGGRGHSGANVLTF. DNA for the CDR3: TGCGCCAGCAGCCAAGACATCGGTGGCAGGGGTCACTCTGGGGCCAACGTCCTGACTTTC.

This CDR3 reads CASSSTGRGTEKLFF. In DNA, the CDR3 is TGCGCCAGCAGCTCGACAGGGCGGGGTACTGAAAAACTGTTTTTT. The V and J genes are TRBV5-1 and TRBJ1-4, with 7 bases aligning to TRBD1. The CDR3 totals 15 residues. CDR1 is SGHRS and CDR2 is YFSETQ in the germline V gene. V trimming: 3 bases; J trimming: 7 bases; junction bases outside the gene matches: 9. The variable domain in full, completed from reference TRBV5-1 and TRBJ1-4, reads KAGVTQTPRYLIKTRGQQVTLSCSPISGHRSVSWYQQTPGQGLQFLFEYFSETQRNKGNFPGRFSGRQFSNSRSEMNVSTLELGDSALYLCASSSTGRGTEKLFFGSGTQLSVL.

As for this clonotype: It is likely a read error: a sequence one base away is far more abundant. J is TRBJ1-2 and V is TRBV28, with a possible D match to TRBD1 (5 bases). The CDR3 consists of 13 residues. From germline, CDR1 is MDHEN and CDR2 SYDVKM. The CDR3 nucleotides are TGTACCAGCAGTTTGGGAGGGACCTATGGCTACACCTTC. Residues: CTSSLGGTYGYTF.

The rearrangement joins TRBV10-3 to TRBJ1-5; no definite D call. Germline CDR1 reads ENHRY; CDR2 reads SYGVKD. The CDR3 totals 13 residues. V was trimmed by 0 bases and J by 7 bases, leaving 7 bases between them. In nucleotides, the CDR3 is TGTGCCATCAGTGAGTCATCGGAACAGCCCCAGCATTTT. It translates to CAISESSEQPQHF.

The chain carries TRBV24-1 and TRBJ2-1; 9 bases agree with TRBD1. This CDR3 contains 14 residues. Germline V gene lookup returns CDR1 KGHDR and CDR2 SFDVKD. After removal of 5 bases from V and 8 bases from J, the junction contained 6 bases not matched to a gene. The DNA for the CDR3 is TGTGCCACCAGTGCCCTGGACAGGGGCTATGAGCAGTTCTTC. This sequence encodes CATSALDRGYEQFF.

To note about this clonotype: A single base separates this from a much larger clone, so it may be a read error. The J gene is TRBJ2-3, the V gene TRBV5-1; 9 nucleotides align to TRBD2. Germline CDR1 and CDR2: SGHRS and YFSETQ. V was clipped by 2 bases and J by 2 bases; unmatched bases: 12. This CDR3 spans 18 amino acids. The CDR3 loop reads CASSFPTSTSGLTDTQYF. The CDR3 nucleotides are TGCGCCAGCAGCTTTCCAACGTCGACTAGCGGACTCACAGATACGCAGTATTTT.

This clonotype was seen only a few times. The CDR3 is CSADTDGYTF. The CDR3 nucleotides read TGCAGTGCCGATACGGATGGCTACACCTTC. The chain is built from TRBV20-1 and TRBJ1-2, with unresolved D. The CDR3 loop spans 10 amino acids. Germline V gene sequence: CDR1 DFQATT, CDR2 SNEGSKA (reference sequence). Trimming removed 6 bases at V and 6 bases at J, with 8 bases between.

In DNA, the CDR3 is TGCGCCAGCAGCCAAGATTATGGGGGGGAAATGAACACTGAAGCTTTCTTT. Residues: CASSQDYGGEMNTEAFF. V usage is TRBV4-3 and J usage is TRBJ1-1; possibly TRBD1 for D (5 bases). The CDR3 has 17 residues. The germline V gene encodes CDR1 LGHNA and CDR2 YSLEER. The V end was cut by 0 bases, the J end by 0 bases, with 14 bases between.

The chain couples TRBV7-8 to TRBJ1-1, with a possible D match to TRBD1 (5 bases). The CDR3 is made up of 14 amino acids. V lost 2 bases to trimming and J lost 4 bases, with 11 bases between them. The germline CDR1 and CDR2 sequences are SGHVS and FQNEAQ. CDR3 DNA sequence: TGTGCCAGCAGCTTACACGAAGACAGCACTGAAGCTTTCTTT. It translates to CASSLHEDSTEAFF.

The rearrangement joins TRBV29-1 to TRBJ2-4; 11 positions agree with TRBD1. In germline, CDR1 is SQVTM, CDR2 ANQGSEA. The V and J ends lost 7 bases and 8 bases, in that order; junction bases with no gene match: 10. The CDR3 contains 14 residues. CDR3 sequence: CSALRTGGAYIQYF. The CDR3 nucleotides read TGCAGCGCTCTAAGGACAGGGGGCGCGTACATTCAGTACTTC. Full variable domain (missing parts from reference TRBV29-1 and TRBJ2-4): SAVISQKPSRDICQRGTSLTIQCQVDSQVTMMFWYRQQPGQSLTLIATANQGSEATYESGFVIDKFPISRPNLTFSTLTVSNMSPEDSSIYLCSALRTGGAYIQYFGAGTRLSVL.

This clonotype has just a few counts. This chain joins TRBV20-1 and TRBJ1-2; D might be TRBD1 (5 bases). Deletions cut 3 bases from V and 2 bases from J, with 13 bases between. CDR3 length: 14 residues. From germline, CDR1 is DFQATT and CDR2 SNEGSKA (reference sequence). CDR3 residues: CSASRGNTNYGYTF. The CDR3 bases are TGCAGTGCTAGTAGGGGTAACACCAACTATGGCTACACCTTC.

In the case of this clonotype: A much larger clone lies a single base off, so this may be a read error. V is TRBV6-2 or TRBV6-3 and J is TRBJ2-1; 8 nucleotides align to TRBD1. There are 15 residues in the CDR3. The germline V gene encodes CDR1 MNHEY and CDR2 SVGEGT. J gave up 4 bases and V 7 bases, and 9 bases lay outside the gene matches. In nucleotides, the CDR3 is TGTGCCAGCAACCAAGGACAGGGCGGTTACAATGAGCAGTTCTTC. Protein: CASNQGQGGYNEQFF.

The V and J genes are TRBV7-9 and TRBJ1-1; 7 bases match TRBD1. The germline V gene has CDR1 SEHNR and CDR2 FQNEAQ (reference sequence). Germline trimming cut 4 bases from V and 3 bases from J; bases unmatched to any gene: 8. This CDR3 has 15 residues. DNA of the CDR3: TGTGCCAGCAGCTCTTGGCAGGGGGTTGACACTGAAGCTTTCTTT. It yields the protein CASSSWQGVDTEAFF.

This clonotype has more than one count but fewer than ten. The chain carries TRBV7-8 and TRBJ1-2, with 10 bases fitting TRBD1. J lost 6 bases, V lost 5 bases, and 9 bases had no gene match. The CDR3 covers 15 residues. Germline CDR1 reads SGHVS; CDR2 reads FQNEAQ. The CDR3 DNA reads as TGTGCCAGCAGCCCCTGGACAGGGGGAGAGGATGGCTACACCTTC. Translating it yields CASSPWTGGEDGYTF.

This chain joins TRBV2 and TRBJ2-7, with D possibly being TRBD2 (6 bases). CDR1 and CDR2 (germline): SNHLY, FYNNEI. Trimming shortened V by 1 base and J by 2 bases, and 12 bases separated the two germline ends. The CDR3 runs to 15 residues. CDR3 nucleotides: TGTGCCAGCAGTGAAGTAGGACTAAGAACCTACGAGCAGTACTTC. The encoded protein is CASSEVGLRTYEQYF.

This chain links TRBV7-2 with TRBJ1-1; D gene uncertain. From germline, CDR1 is SGHTA and CDR2 FQGNSA. The CDR3 is made up of 13 amino acids. Trimming removed 5 bases from V and 7 bases from J, with 14 bases in between. The CDR3 DNA is TGTGCCAGCAGCGCAGATAACCAAATTGAAGCTTTCTTT. Protein sequence: CASSADNQIEAFF.

The rearrangement joins TRBV28 to TRBJ2-7; D uncertain. Trimming pared 0 bases from V and 5 bases from J, leaving 14 bases between. The length of the CDR3 is 15 residues. The germline V gene has CDR1 MDHEN and CDR2 SYDVKM. The CDR3 reads CASSLWGGDSNEQYF. The DNA of the CDR3 is TGTGCCAGCAGTTTATGGGGCGGTGATTCGAACGAGCAGTACTTC.

This clonotype was detected only once. J is TRBJ1-2 and V is TRBV4-1; TRBD1 might be the D (5 bases). V dropped 1 base and J dropped 0 bases, with 18 bases sitting between them. Germline CDR1 MGHRA, CDR2 YSYEKL. The CDR3 loop spans 18 amino acids. CDR3 DNA: TGCGCCAGCAGCCAAGTAAGTGGAACAGCGACAGCTAACTATGGCTACACCTTC. As protein: CASSQVSGTATANYGYTF.

The chain joins TRBV7-9 to TRBJ2-5; TRBD2 matches at 8 bases. The CDR3 consists of 15 residues. Germline CDR1 is SEHNR and CDR2 is FQNEAQ (reference sequence). After removal of 2 bases from V and 1 base from J, the junction contained 3 bases not matched to a gene. CDR3 amino acids: CASSLWRGAQETQYF. The CDR3 DNA is TGTGCCAGCAGCTTATGGCGGGGGGCCCAAGAGACCCAGTACTTC.

The chain links TRBV20-1 to TRBJ1-2, with D unclear. V was clipped by 5 bases and J by 7 bases, with 14 bases between them. Germline CDR1 is DFQATT and CDR2 is SNEGSKA (reference sequence). The CDR3 extends over 12 amino acids. The CDR3 DNA reads TGCAGTGCTTCTCATAGGCTGAGTGGCTACACCTTC. Protein product: CSASHRLSGYTF.

Written as DNA, the CDR3 is TGTGCCAGCAGCTTAGGGGACGTTTACAATGAGCAGTTCTTC. Translated, it gives CASSLGDVYNEQFF. The genes are TRBV7-3 and TRBJ2-1; D is possibly TRBD1 or TRBD2 (5 bases each). CDR1 SGHTA and CDR2 FQGTGA come from the germline V gene. Trimming cost V 2 bases and J 4 bases, with 9 bases left between them. The length of the CDR3 is 14 residues.

This clonotype was observed a few times. This chain connects TRBV5-6 to TRBJ2-3; the D gene is possibly TRBD2 (6 bases). The ends were cut back, 4 bases at V and 6 bases at J, with 21 bases in the middle. The germline gives CDR1 SGHDT, CDR2 YYEEEE. This CDR3 region has 16 residues. Written as DNA, the CDR3 is TGTGCCAGCAGCGCGCACCGGGACTTCCTTGTGGATACGCAGTATTTT. Its translation is CASSAHRDFLVDTQYF.

This sequence joins TRBV7-2 and TRBJ2-3; D gene uncertain. Germline lookup yields CDR1 SGHTA and CDR2 FQGNSA. Trimming took off 8 bases at V and 7 bases at J, with 13 bases between the two ends. The CDR3 is made up of 12 amino acids. CDR3 sequence (DNA): TGTGCCAGCTCTGGGGTTTGGAATACGCAGTATTTT. The encoded protein is CASSGVWNTQYF.